The 10 T cell receptor beta chains below were found in one sample sequenced in a study of blood T cell repertoires in COVID-19. Generated by immunoSEQ multiplex PCR, the TCRdb table keeps only in-frame clones and is missing some. The table has fewer than 300,000 clones, roughly nine tenths seen once. What was sequenced was peripheral blood. The source is a woman younger than 45 with COVID-19, enrolled during active disease.

The genes are TRBV5-6 and TRBJ2-1; 11 bases align to TRBD2. This CDR3 has 19 amino acids. V lost 0 bases and J lost 1; bases outside the gene matches: 9. Germline values: CDR1 SGHDT, CDR2 YYEEEE. The CDR3 here is CASSLAGTSGPRSYNEQFF. As DNA, the CDR3 is TGTGCCAGCAGCTTGGCCGGGACTAGCGGACCCCGGTCCTACAATGAGCAGTTCTTC.

This clone occurred a few times. V usage is TRBV5-1 and J usage is TRBJ2-3; 12 bases are a match to TRBD2. V gave up 0 bases and J gave up 3 bases; unmatched junction bases: 5. Germline CDR1 is SGHRS and CDR2 is YFSETQ. The CDR3 sequence is 17 residues long. The CDR3 region is CASSLESSGRGTDTQYF. The DNA of the CDR3 is TGCGCCAGCAGCTTGGAGTCTAGCGGGAGGGGGACAGATACGCAGTATTTT. The full variable domain, with the rest looked up from reference TRBV5-1 and TRBJ2-3, is KAGVTQTPRYLIKTRGQQVTLSCSPISGHRSVSWYQQTPGQGLQFLFEYFSETQRNKGNFPGRFSGRQFSNSRSEMNVSTLELGDSALYLCASSLESSGRGTDTQYFGPGTRLTVL.

V and J are TRBV20-1 and TRBJ1-1; D is possibly TRBD1 (6 bases). Germline-derived CDR1 and CDR2 are DFQATT and SNEGSKA (reference sequence). The CDR3 runs 10 residues. Trimming removed 6 bases at V and 7 bases at J, with 9 bases between. The CDR3 spells CSAGQLEAFF. CDR3 DNA: TGCAGTGCAGGACAGCTTGAAGCTTTCTTT.

This chain uses TRBV11-3 with TRBJ2-5; 9 nucleotides align to TRBD2. This CDR3 spans 16 amino acids. The J segment lost 5 bases and the V segment lost 5 bases, leaving 12 bases of the junction unmatched. Germline values: CDR1 SGHNT, CDR2 YENEEA. The CDR3 sequence: CASSPPREGGRETQYF. The CDR3 region has the DNA TGTGCCAGCAGCCCCCCGCGGGAGGGGGGCCGGGAGACCCAGTACTTC.

The chain uses TRBV29-1 and TRBJ2-2, with D perhaps matching TRBD1 (6 bases). V lost 3 bases and J 1 base, leaving 15 bases between the germline ends. The CDR3 is made up of 16 amino acids. In germline, CDR1 is SQVTM, CDR2 ANQGSEA. For the CDR3, the DNA is TGCAGCGTTGAGTGGCGGGTCAGGGGGAACACCGGGGAGCTGTTTTTT. Protein product: CSVEWRVRGNTGELFF.

The chain couples TRBV19 to TRBJ2-1; 12 nucleotides agree with TRBD2. CDR3 length equals 17 residues. CDR1 and CDR2 from the germline V gene are LNHDA and SQIVND (reference sequence). V lost 0 bases, J lost 7 bases, and 7 bases stayed unmatched. The CDR3 DNA sequence: TGTGCCAGTAGTATAGAGAGGACTAGCGGGGCCCCAAATGAGCAGTTCTTC. It codes for CASSIERTSGAPNEQFF.

A single count supports this clone. The rearrangement links TRBV28 to TRBJ1-1; D gene uncertain. Germline V gene lookup returns CDR1 MDHEN and CDR2 SYDVKM. The CDR3 runs to 12 residues. V was clipped by 3 bases and J by 9 bases, with 11 bases between them. The CDR3 DNA follows: TGTGCCAGCAGTTTTGGGGAGGGAAAAGCTTTCTTT. Its protein product is CASSFGEGKAFF.

DNA for the CDR3: TGCGCCAGCAGCAGGGGGACGTTGAACACTGAAGCTTTCTTT. Translated, it gives CASSRGTLNTEAFF. The rearrangement joins TRBV5-1 to TRBJ1-1, with D maybe TRBD1 (6 bases). CDR1 is SGHRS, CDR2 YFSETQ, per germline. The CDR3 contains 14 residues. V gave up 4 bases and J gave up 0 bases, with 10 bases separating them.

The V and J genes are TRBV27 and TRBJ2-7, with 11 nucleotides matching TRBD2. Per germline, CDR1 MNHEY and CDR2 SMNVEV (reference sequence). V trimming: 7 bases; J trimming: 5 bases; junction bases outside the gene matches: 7. This CDR3 region has 14 residues. This CDR3 reads CASTLAGGVNEQYF. CDR3 sequence (DNA): TGTGCCAGCACCCTAGCGGGAGGAGTCAACGAGCAGTACTTC.

The V and J genes are TRBV19 and TRBJ2-3; 7 nucleotides align to TRBD2. Losses at the gene ends were 5 bases for V and 3 bases for J; bases not matched to a gene: 11. Germline assignment: CDR1 LNHDA and CDR2 SQIVND (reference sequence). This CDR3 region has 16 residues. CDR3 residues: CASSSLPGTNTDTQYF. CDR3 in DNA: TGTGCCAGTAGTTCCCTCCCCGGGACTAATACAGATACGCAGTATTTT.